This T cell receptor beta chain appears in the sequencing data of a study of cytomegalovirus exposure and HLA in healthy donors. CDR3 length equals 13 residues. CDR1 and CDR2 (germline): SGHAT, FQNNGV. Trimming shortened V by 5 bases and J by 0 bases, and 7 bases separated the two germline ends. 60 Vbeta and 13 Jbeta primers were used in PCR. Some clones are missing from TCRdb's copy, which holds only in-frame ones; the method was immunoSEQ multiplex PCR. The table shows about 150,000 clones, with roughly 9.8% occurring only once. The rearrangement uses TRBV11-2 and TRBJ2-5; a possible D gene is TRBD1 (5 bases). This TCR was sampled from a man aged 50 or older in good health and CMV-seronegative. The sample comprised PBMCs. The CDR3 DNA is TGTGCCAGCAGCCAGGGCTACCAAGAGACCCAGTACTTC. It is translated as CASSQGYQETQYF.